The 3 T cell receptor beta chains in this list originate from one sample, sequenced in a study of cytomegalovirus exposure and HLA in healthy donors. Primers for the PCR totalled 60 Vbeta and 13 Jbeta. Clones were sequenced by immunoSEQ multiplex PCR, and TCRdb holds only the in-frame ones, with some missing. Of 150,000 to 200,000 clones detected, just under 80% appear once; the ten largest clones hold more than 6%. Sequenced material: PBMCs. These TCRs come from a woman aged 40 to 50 in good health and CMV-seropositive.

This clone showed up just a few times. This chain uses TRBV6-5 with TRBJ1-6; 10 bases line up with TRBD1. The CDR3 contains 14 residues. Germline assignment: CDR1 MNHEY and CDR2 SVGAGI. J gave up 7 bases and V 8 bases, and 5 bases lay outside the gene matches. For the CDR3, the DNA is TGTGCCAGCGGGAGGGACAGGGGAAATTCACCCCTCCACTTT. Translating gives CASGRDRGNSPLHF.

The chain links TRBV19 to TRBJ2-6, with TRBD1 identical over 9 bases. The germline gives CDR1 LNHDA, CDR2 SQIVND (reference sequence). V lost 5 bases, J lost 4 bases, and 6 bases stayed unmatched. The CDR3 is made up of 16 amino acids. Here the CDR3 DNA reads TGTGCCAGTAGTGTAACAGGGGGCTCGGGGGCCAACGTCCTGACTTTC. Its translation: CASSVTGGSGANVLTF. Drawing the rest from reference TRBV19 and TRBJ2-6, the complete variable domain is DGGITQSPKYLFRKEGQNVTLSCEQNLNHDAMYWYRQDPGQGLRLIYYSQIVNDFQKGDIAEGYSVSREKKESFPLTVTSAQKNPTAFYLCASSVTGGSGANVLTFGAGSRLTVL.

V gene TRBV7-9 combines with J gene TRBJ1-5; maybe TRBD1 (6 bases). Trimming removed 5 bases at V and 1 base at J, with 9 bases between. The CDR3 extends over 14 amino acids. Germline-derived CDR1 and CDR2 are SEHNR and FQNEAQ (reference sequence). This CDR3 is CASSEDRSNQPQHF. The CDR3 DNA reads as TGTGCCAGCAGCGAGGACAGAAGCAATCAGCCCCAGCATTTT.